This TCR beta chain was observed in a study of blood T cells in healthy people across ages. Findings of the study overall: A greater number of naive CD4+ cells and higher diversity distinguished long-lived donors from aged donors.

In regard to this clonotype: Its specificity is unknown.

Germline V gene lookup returns CDR1 SGHTA and CDR2 FQGTGA. This CDR3 has 13 residues. With 5 bases removed from V and 9 bases from J, the gap between germline ends came to 14 bases. A J-beta primer mix and a sample-barcoded 5' primer were used in a second PCR of about 7 to 11 cycles. TCRdb analysed the 5' RACE reads with MiXCR anew, one entry per CDR3 protein. Among 1 million or so distinct CDR3 sequences, about 23% were seen once, and the ten largest hold approximately 0.71%. Another study also made use of these data, one on T cells of mothers and their children.

The rearrangement uses TRBV7-3 and TRBJ2-1; no firm D call. This receptor was taken from a girl under 10 years old in good health. The sample comprised blood. The CDR3 DNA is TGTGCCAGCAGCCCCCGTCTGAAGGGTGAGCAGTTCTTC. It encodes CASSPRLKGEQFF.